This T cell receptor beta chain was sequenced for a study of response to subunit inactivated influenza vaccine. TCRdb re-called the RT-PCR reads through MiXCR, storing one row per CDR3 protein. The table shows roughly 160,000 distinct CDR3 sequences, with approximately 11% occurring only once. Germline V gene lookup returns CDR1 LGHNA and CDR2 YSLEER. The V end lost 4 bases, the J end lost 8 bases, and 12 bases lay between the germline ends. This CDR3 has 13 residues. Source: non-naive T cells sorted from PBMCs, taken about 40 days after vaccination. This chain links TRBV4-3 with TRBJ2-1; D gene ambiguous. The clonotype was recovered from a middle-aged man who received an inactivated influenza vaccine. The CDR3 DNA reads TGCGCCAGCAGCCTAGGTAGGGCCTATGAGCAGTTCTTC. Amino acids: CASSLGRAYEQFF.